The 10 T cell receptor beta chains given below trace back to one sample, sequenced in a study of T-cell reconstitution after alpha-beta-depleted transplantation in children. Unique molecular identifiers featured in how the TCRbeta library was prepared. TCRdb re-called the PCR reads with MiXCR, one entry per CDR3 protein. The data show around 71,000 distinct CDR3 sequences, with approximately 7.3% seen just once and around 2.4% held by the top ten. Sequencing used PBMCs from the stem cell graft donor, obtained from the stem cell graft. All receptors come from a human donor who donated a stem cell graft to a child with acute lymphoblastic leukemia.

This clonotype was counted ten times or more. The CDR3 DNA is TGTGCCAGCACTCCTTCACCTGTTCCCGGGGAGCTGTTTTTT. Its protein product is CASTPSPVPGELFF. This chain uses TRBV7-9 with TRBJ2-2; D is unclear. The CDR3 covers 14 residues. Germline V gene lookup returns CDR1 SEHNR and CDR2 FQNEAQ (reference sequence). Trimming removed 7 bases at V and 6 bases at J, with 15 bases between.

This clonotype was seen at least ten times. This chain links TRBV12-3 or TRBV12-4 with TRBJ1-5; 11 bases map to TRBD1. V dropped 5 bases and J dropped 6; count of bases not matched to a gene: 3. The CDR3 totals 14 residues. CDR3 sequence (DNA): TGTGCCAGCAGTGGACAGGGGGCAAGTCAGCCCCAGCATTTT. Residues: CASSGQGASQPQHF.

This clonotype was counted ten times or more. The chain is built from TRBV5-1 and TRBJ1-2; D is uncertain. The CDR3 extends over 16 amino acids. Between the trimmed V and J ends, which lost 0 bases and 0 bases, there was a span of 12 bases. Germline CDR1 is SGHRS and CDR2 is YFSETQ. In nucleotides, the CDR3 is TGCGCCAGCAGCTTGGGGGGAGTCTACCCTAACTATGGCTACACCTTC. Translating it yields CASSLGGVYPNYGYTF.

This clonotype was counted ten times or more. The chain combines TRBV6-2 or TRBV6-3 with TRBJ1-5; perhaps TRBD1 as D (5 bases). V lost 2 bases, J lost 4 bases, and 6 bases lay in between. Germline V gives CDR1 MNHEY, CDR2 SVGEGT. The CDR3 consists of 13 residues. CDR3 in DNA: TGTGCCAGCAGTTACGGGGGTAATCAGCCCCAGCATTTT. It codes for CASSYGGNQPQHF.

There are a few counts of this clonotype. The chain couples TRBV7-9 to TRBJ1-1; D remains unclear. This CDR3 has 14 residues. Germline CDR1 and CDR2: SEHNR and FQNEAQ (reference sequence). Deletions cut 3 bases from V and 0 bases from J, with 8 bases between. The CDR3 coding sequence is TGTGCCAGCAGCTTCAATTCTGTGAACACTGAAGCTTTCTTT. Amino acid sequence: CASSFNSVNTEAFF. The full variable domain, with the rest looked up from reference TRBV7-9 and TRBJ1-1, is DTGVSQNPRHKITKRGQNVTFRCDPISEHNRLYWYRQTLGQGPEFLTYFQNEAQLEKSRLLSDRFSAERPKGSFSTLEIQRTEQGDSAMYLCASSFNSVNTEAFFGQGTRLTVV.

This clonotype has a count of ten or more. J is TRBJ2-1 and V is TRBV29-1; 8 bases are shared with TRBD2. Germline CDR1 is SQVTM and CDR2 is ANQGSEA. Unmatched junction bases numbered 7, after V lost 6 bases and J lost 6 bases. The CDR3 is made up of 13 amino acids. CDR3 region: CSVPGLGGNEQFF. DNA of the CDR3: TGCAGCGTCCCGGGACTAGGGGGCAATGAGCAGTTCTTC.

There are many counts of this clonotype. The chain joins TRBV11-2 to TRBJ2-5; 7 bases are a match to TRBD1. Germline CDR1 is SGHAT and CDR2 is FQNNGV. The V segment lost 1 base and the J segment 3 bases; nucleotides outside the gene matches: 5. The CDR3 extends over 15 amino acids. Here the CDR3 DNA reads TGTGCCAGCAGCTTAGGGACAGGAAGCAAAGAGACCCAGTACTTC. Its translation is CASSLGTGSKETQYF.

At least ten counts were recorded for this clonotype. The gene calls are TRBV20-1 and TRBJ1-2, with TRBD1 matching over 11 bases. The germline CDR1 and CDR2 sequences are DFQATT and SNEGSKA (reference sequence). Germline trimming cut 0 bases from V and 7 bases from J; bases unmatched to any gene: 1. The CDR3 is 13 residues long. The CDR3 sequence is CSAREDRGPGYTF. The CDR3 DNA is TGCAGTGCTAGAGAGGACAGGGGGCCTGGCTACACCTTC.

This clonotype has ten or more counts. The chain recombines TRBV12-3 or TRBV12-4 with TRBJ1-5; TRBD1 is a possible D gene (6 bases). V lost 6 bases and J 7 bases, leaving 13 bases between the germline ends. The length of the CDR3 is 13 residues. The CDR3, as DNA: TGTGCCAGCAGCCTCCCAGGGGACCAGCCCCAGCATTTT. Amino acids: CASSLPGDQPQHF.

The V gene is TRBV29-1, the J gene TRBJ2-1, with 13 bases matching TRBD2. V shed 4 bases and J 7 bases; nucleotides not matched to a gene: 10. The CDR3 extends over 16 amino acids. Germline CDR1 is SQVTM and CDR2 is ANQGSEA. The CDR3: CSVASWGTSGKNEQFF. The CDR3 DNA sequence: TGCAGCGTTGCCTCCTGGGGGACTAGCGGGAAGAATGAGCAGTTCTTC.